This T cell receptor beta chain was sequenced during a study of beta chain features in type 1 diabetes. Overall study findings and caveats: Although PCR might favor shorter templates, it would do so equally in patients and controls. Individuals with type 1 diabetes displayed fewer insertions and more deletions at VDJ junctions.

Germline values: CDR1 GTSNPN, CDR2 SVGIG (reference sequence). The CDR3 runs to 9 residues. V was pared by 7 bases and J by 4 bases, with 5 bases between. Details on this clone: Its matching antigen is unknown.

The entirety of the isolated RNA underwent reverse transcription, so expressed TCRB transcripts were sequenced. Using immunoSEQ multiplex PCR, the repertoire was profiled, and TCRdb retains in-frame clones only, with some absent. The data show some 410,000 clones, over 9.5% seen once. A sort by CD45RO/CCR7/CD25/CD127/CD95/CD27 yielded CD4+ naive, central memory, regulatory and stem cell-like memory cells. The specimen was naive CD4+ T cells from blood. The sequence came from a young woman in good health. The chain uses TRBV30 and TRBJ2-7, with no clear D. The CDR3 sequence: CASHYEQYV. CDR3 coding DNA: TGTGCCTCACATTACGAGCAGTACGTC.